This T cell receptor beta chain comes out of a study of blood T cell repertoires in COVID-19. The protocol was immunoSEQ multiplex PCR, while the TCRdb copy is restricted to in-frame clones and leaves out a portion. The profile shows about 180,000 clones, approximately 78% of them singletons. J was trimmed by 1 base and V by 2 bases; bases with no gene match: 1. CDR3 length: 14 residues. Germline V CDR1 and CDR2: SGDLS, YYNGEE. The rearrangement uses TRBV9 and TRBJ2-5; 8 nucleotides line up with TRBD1. Sequenced material: peripheral blood. This receptor was taken from a woman older than 75 with COVID-19, enrolled during active disease. This CDR3 is CASSVGQVQETQYF. The CDR3 DNA follows: TGTGCCAGCAGCGTGGGACAGGTCCAAGAGACCCAGTACTTC.